This entry concerns a single T cell receptor beta chain. What it recognizes is unknown. In the same sample, other DNA sequences code for this CDR3. These data originate in a study of shared clonotypes between healthy human individuals. The study, taken as a whole, reports: A handful of donors had roughly 5.2% of their naive CD4 clonotypes in common.

Donors comprised healthy HIV-negative adults lacking recent acute infections or vaccinations. The investigators split CD4+ cells into a CD45RA+ naive subset and a CD45RA-negative memory subset. The data were produced by immunoSEQ multiplex PCR, yet TCRdb's version contains in-frame clones alone and is incomplete. This table holds about 2 million clones, roughly 95% found once. The CDR3 is 11 residues long. Germline V lookup: CDR1 DFQATT, CDR2 SNEGSKA (reference sequence). Trimming took 3 bases from V and 4 from J, leaving 6 bases between them. The source of this sequence is a man younger than 35 in good health. This sequence joins TRBV20-1 and TRBJ1-2; no firm D call. Sequenced input: naive CD4+ T cells sorted from blood. Indicated subset: CD45RA+ positively selected. CDR3 in DNA: TGCAGTGCTAGGGGCGCCTATGGCTACACCTTC. Translating gives CSARGAYGYTF.